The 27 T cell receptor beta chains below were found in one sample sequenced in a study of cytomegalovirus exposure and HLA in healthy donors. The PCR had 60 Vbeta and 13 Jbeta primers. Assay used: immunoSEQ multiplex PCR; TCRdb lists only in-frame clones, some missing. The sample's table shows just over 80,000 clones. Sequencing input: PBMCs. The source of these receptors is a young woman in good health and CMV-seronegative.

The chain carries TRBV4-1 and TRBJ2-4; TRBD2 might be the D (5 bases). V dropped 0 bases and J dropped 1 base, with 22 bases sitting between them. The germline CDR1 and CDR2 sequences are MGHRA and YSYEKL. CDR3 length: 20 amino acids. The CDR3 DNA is TGCGCCAGCAGCCAAGATTTGAATGCCGGATCGGGGTGGGCCAAAAACATTCAGTACTTC. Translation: CASSQDLNAGSGWAKNIQYF.

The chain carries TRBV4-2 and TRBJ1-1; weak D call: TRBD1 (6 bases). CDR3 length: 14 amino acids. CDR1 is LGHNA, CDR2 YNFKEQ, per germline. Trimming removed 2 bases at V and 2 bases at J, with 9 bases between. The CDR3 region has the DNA TGTGCCAGCAGCCAATTGGACAGCAACACTGAAGCTTTCTTT. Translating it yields CASSQLDSNTEAFF.

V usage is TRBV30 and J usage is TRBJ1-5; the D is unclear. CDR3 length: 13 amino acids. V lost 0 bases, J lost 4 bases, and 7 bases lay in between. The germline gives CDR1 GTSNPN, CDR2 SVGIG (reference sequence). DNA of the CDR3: TGTGCCTGGAGTGTAGGCGGTAATCAGCCCCAGCATTTT. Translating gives CAWSVGGNQPQHF.

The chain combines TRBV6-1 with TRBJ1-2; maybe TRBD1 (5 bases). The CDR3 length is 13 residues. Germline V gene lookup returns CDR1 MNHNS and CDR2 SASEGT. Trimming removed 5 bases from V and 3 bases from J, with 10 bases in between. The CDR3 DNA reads TGTGCCAGCAGTTTCGAAGGGGACTATGGCTACACCTTC. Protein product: CASSFEGDYGYTF.

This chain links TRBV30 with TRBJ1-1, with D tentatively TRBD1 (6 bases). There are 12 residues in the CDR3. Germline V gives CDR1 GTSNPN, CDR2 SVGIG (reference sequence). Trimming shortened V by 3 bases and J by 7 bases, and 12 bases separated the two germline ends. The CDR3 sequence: CAWSRDTYEAFF. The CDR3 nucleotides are TGTGCCTGGAGCCGGGACACCTATGAAGCTTTCTTT.

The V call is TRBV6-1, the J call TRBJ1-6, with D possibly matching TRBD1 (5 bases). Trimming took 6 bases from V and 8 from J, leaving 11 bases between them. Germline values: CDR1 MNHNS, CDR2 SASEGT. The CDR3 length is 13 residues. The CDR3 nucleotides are TGTGCCAGCAGGGCGGGGGGGGATTCACCCCTCCACTTT. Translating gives CASRAGGDSPLHF.

The CDR3 region is CASSHKGQGNEQYF. For the CDR3, the DNA is TGTGCCAGCAGCCACAAGGGGCAGGGAAACGAGCAGTACTTC. This chain joins TRBV6-1 and TRBJ2-7; D possibly corresponds to TRBD1 (5 bases). Germline CDR1 and CDR2: MNHNS and SASEGT. V lost 6 bases and J 5 bases, leaving 17 bases between the germline ends. There are 14 residues in the CDR3.

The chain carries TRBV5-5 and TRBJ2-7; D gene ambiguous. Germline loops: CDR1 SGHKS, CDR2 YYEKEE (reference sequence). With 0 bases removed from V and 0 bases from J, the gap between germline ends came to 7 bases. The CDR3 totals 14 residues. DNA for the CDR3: TGTGCCAGCAGCTTGGGTACTAACTCCTACGAGCAGTACTTC. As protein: CASSLGTNSYEQYF.

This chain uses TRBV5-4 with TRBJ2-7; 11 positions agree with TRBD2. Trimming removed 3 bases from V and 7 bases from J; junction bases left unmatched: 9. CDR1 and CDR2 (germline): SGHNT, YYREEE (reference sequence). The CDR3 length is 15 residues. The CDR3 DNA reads TGTGCCAGCAGCTCTAGCGGGAGGTTCTCTGGTGAGCAGTACTTC. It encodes CASSSSGRFSGEQYF.

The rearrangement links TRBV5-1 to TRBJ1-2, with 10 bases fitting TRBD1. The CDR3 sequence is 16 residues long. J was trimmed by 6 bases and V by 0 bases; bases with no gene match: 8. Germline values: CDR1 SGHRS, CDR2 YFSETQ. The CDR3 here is CASSLGLGTGVDGYTF. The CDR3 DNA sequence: TGCGCCAGCAGCTTGGGCCTAGGGACAGGGGTCGATGGCTACACCTTC.

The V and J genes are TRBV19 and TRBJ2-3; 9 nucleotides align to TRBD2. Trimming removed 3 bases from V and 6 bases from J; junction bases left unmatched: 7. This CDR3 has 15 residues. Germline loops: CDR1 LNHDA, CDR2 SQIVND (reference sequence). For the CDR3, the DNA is TGTGCCAGTAGTATTATGCGGGGGGGCAGGGATACGCAGTATTTT. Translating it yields CASSIMRGGRDTQYF.

CDR3 sequence reads: CASSLSSGVDTEAFF. In DNA form, the CDR3 reads TGTGCCAGCAGCTTATCATCGGGGGTCGACACTGAAGCTTTCTTT. V usage is TRBV7-2 and J usage is TRBJ1-1; a possible D gene is TRBD1 (5 bases). Germline CDR1 SGHTA, CDR2 FQGNSA. The CDR3 totals 15 residues. V was trimmed by 2 bases and J by 3 bases, leaving 13 bases between them.

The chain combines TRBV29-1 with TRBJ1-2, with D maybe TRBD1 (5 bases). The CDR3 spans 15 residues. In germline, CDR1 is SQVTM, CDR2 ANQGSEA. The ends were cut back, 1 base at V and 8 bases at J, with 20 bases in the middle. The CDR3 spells CSVEVDPRSGGGYTF. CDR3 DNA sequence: TGCAGCGTTGAAGTTGACCCCCGATCTGGGGGGGGCTACACCTTC.

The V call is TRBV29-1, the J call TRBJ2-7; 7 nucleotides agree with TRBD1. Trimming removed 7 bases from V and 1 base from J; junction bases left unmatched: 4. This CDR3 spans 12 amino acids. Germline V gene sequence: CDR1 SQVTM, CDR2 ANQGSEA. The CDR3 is CSEGDRSYEQYF. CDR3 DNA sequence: TGCAGCGAGGGGGACAGATCCTACGAGCAGTACTTC.

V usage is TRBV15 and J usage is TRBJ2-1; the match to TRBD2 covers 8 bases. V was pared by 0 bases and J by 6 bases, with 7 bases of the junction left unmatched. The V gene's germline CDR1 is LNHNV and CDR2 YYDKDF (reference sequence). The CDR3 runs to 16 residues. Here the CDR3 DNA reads TGTGCCACCAGCAGAGATTTAGGCGGGAGGTCCAATGAGCAGTTCTTC. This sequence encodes CATSRDLGGRSNEQFF. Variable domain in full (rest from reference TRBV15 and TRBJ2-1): DAMVIQNPRYQVTQFGKPVTLSCSQTLNHNVMYWYQQKSSQAPKLLFHYYDKDFNNEADTPDNFQSRRPNTSFCFLDIRSPGLGDTAMYLCATSRDLGGRSNEQFFGPGTRLTVL.

The CDR3 spells CASRQQGPGNSPLHF. CDR3 nucleotides: TGTGCCAGCAGACAACAGGGACCTGGTAATTCACCCCTCCACTTT. The chain employs TRBV6-1 and TRBJ1-6; possibly TRBD1 for D (6 bases). CDR3 length: 15 amino acids. Germline lookup yields CDR1 MNHNS and CDR2 SASEGT. Trimming left V 6 bases short and J 6 bases short, with 15 bases between.

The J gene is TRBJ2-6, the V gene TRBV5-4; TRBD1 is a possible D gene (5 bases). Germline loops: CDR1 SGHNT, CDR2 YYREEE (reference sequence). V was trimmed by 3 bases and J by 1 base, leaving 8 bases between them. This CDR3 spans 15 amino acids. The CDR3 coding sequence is TGTGCCAGCAGCTCCACAGGTTCTGGGGCCAACGTCCTGACTTTC. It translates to CASSSTGSGANVLTF.

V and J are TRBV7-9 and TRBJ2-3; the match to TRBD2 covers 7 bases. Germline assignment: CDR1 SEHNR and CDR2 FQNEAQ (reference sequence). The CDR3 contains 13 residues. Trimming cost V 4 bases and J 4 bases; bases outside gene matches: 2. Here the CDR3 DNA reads TGTGCCAGCAGCTCGACTAGCCCAGATACGCAGTATTTT. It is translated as CASSSTSPDTQYF.

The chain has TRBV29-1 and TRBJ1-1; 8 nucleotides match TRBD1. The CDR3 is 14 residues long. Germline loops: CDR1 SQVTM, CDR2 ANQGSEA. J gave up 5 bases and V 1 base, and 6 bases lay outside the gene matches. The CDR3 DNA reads TGCAGCGTTGAAGCGACAGGGGCGAGGACTGAAGCTTTCTTT. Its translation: CSVEATGARTEAFF.

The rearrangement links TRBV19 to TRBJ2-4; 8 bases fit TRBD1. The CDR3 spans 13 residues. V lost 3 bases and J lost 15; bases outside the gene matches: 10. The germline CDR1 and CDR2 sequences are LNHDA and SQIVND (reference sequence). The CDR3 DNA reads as TGTGCCAGTAGTATCTCCATGGACAGGGAGCGGTACTTC. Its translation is CASSISMDRERYF.

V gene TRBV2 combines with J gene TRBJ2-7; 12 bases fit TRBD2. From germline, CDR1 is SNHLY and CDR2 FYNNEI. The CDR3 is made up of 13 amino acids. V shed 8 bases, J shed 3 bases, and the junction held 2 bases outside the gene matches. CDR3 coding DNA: TGTGCCAGCTCTAGCGGGAGGGGCTACGAGCAGTACTTC. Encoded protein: CASSSGRGYEQYF.

CDR3 residues: CASRPGQGVNGYTF. The DNA for the CDR3 is TGTGCCAGCAGACCGGGACAGGGAGTTAATGGCTACACCTTC. The chain couples TRBV27 to TRBJ1-2, with TRBD1 matching over 9 bases. Looked up from germline, CDR1 is MNHEY and CDR2 is SMNVEV (reference sequence). CDR3 length: 14 residues. With 6 bases clipped from V and 6 bases from J, the junction kept 8 bases outside the gene matches.

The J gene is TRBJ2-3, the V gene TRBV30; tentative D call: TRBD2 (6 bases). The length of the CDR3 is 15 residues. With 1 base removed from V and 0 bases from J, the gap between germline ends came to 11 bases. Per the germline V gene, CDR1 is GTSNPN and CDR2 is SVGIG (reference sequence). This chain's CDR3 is CAWSGAGPSTDTQYF. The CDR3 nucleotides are TGTGCCTGGAGTGGGGCGGGGCCTAGCACAGATACGCAGTATTTT.

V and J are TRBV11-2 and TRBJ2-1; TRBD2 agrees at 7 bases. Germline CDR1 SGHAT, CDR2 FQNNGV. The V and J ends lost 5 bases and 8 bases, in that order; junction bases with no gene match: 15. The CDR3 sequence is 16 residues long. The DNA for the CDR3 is TGTGCCAGCAGCCCGCAGGCGGGAGAGCTAGGCGATGAGCAGTTCTTC. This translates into CASSPQAGELGDEQFF.

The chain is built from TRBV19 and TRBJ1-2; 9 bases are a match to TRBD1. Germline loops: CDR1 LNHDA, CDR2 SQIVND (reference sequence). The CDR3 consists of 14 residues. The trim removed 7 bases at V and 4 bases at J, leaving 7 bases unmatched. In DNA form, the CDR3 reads TGTGCCAGTACGGAACAGGGGGCGCGCTATGGCTACACCTTC. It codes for CASTEQGARYGYTF.

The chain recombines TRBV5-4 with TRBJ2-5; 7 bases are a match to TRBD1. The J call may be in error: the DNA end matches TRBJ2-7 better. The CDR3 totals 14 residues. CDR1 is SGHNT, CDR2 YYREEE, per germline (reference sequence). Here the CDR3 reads CASSLRDSPYEQYF. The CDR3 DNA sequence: TGTGCCAGCAGCCTCCGGGACAGCCCCTACGAGCAGTACTTC.

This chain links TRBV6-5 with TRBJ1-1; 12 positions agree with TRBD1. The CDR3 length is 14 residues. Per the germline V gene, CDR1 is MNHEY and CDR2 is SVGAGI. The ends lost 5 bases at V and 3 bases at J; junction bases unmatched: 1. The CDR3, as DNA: TGTGCCAGCAGTGGGGACAGGGGGCACACTGAAGCTTTCTTT. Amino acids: CASSGDRGHTEAFF.